This T cell receptor beta chain was found in a study of molecular identifiers for immune sequencing clone quantification. Background on the study: In replicates, RNA from approximately 20,000 or 100,000 naive CD8 cells was divided five ways and four parts were sequenced.

Both previously described methods and listed TCR primers were employed to make bulk TCR libraries. TCRdb ran MiXCR on the PCR reads and lists one entry per CDR3 protein. The sample lists approximately 90,000 distinct CDR3 sequences; roughly 24% were seen once. This CDR3 has 15 amino acids. Germline values: CDR1 LNHDA, CDR2 SQIVND (reference sequence). V shed 3 bases, J shed 4 bases, and the junction held 7 bases outside the gene matches. Libraries for naive CD8 T cells, which were made from approximately 20,000 to 980,000 sorted cells, drew on 10%, 30% or 50% of the RNA. Naive CD8 T cell sorting was performed on the CD8+CD4-CCR7+CD45RA+ phenotype.

V usage is TRBV19 and J usage is TRBJ2-7, with 9 bases that match TRBD2. The receptor was derived from a human donor in good health. Some libraries in this study had Jurkat cell RNA spiked in. Source material: naive CD8+ T cells from blood, with Jurkat cell RNA spiked in. Regarding subset: FACS-sorted CD8+CD4-CCR7+CD45RA+ naive T cells. The CDR3 region is CASSISAGGLYEQYF. CDR3 DNA sequence: TGTGCCAGTAGTATCTCAGCGGGAGGTTTATACGAGCAGTACTTC.